This T cell receptor beta chain was found in a study of blood T cells in healthy people across ages (dated by TCRdb to the mid-2010s). For the study in its entirety: In model experiments, template switching captured roughly one uniquely barcoded TCR beta cDNA molecule for every two T cells. To track age-related changes in TCR beta repertoire diversity, the study relied on deep sequencing normalized with unique cDNA molecular identifiers. The donors were divided into four age groups: young (average roughly 15 years), middle-aged (about 40), aged (approximately 59) and long-lived (about 80). Donors of different ages were randomly distributed across sequencing lanes to avoid experimental bias. Two additional independent replicas of 1 million unique cDNA reads from the same blood draw were analyzed for two donors (one aged 18 to 29 and one aged 80 or older). Here is what the overall study found, with its caveats: As age increased, observed TCR beta diversity per million T cells dropped in a roughly linear way, and a significant reduction was already evident by age 40. Total diversity estimates from one million sequenced T cells were considered lower bounds and underestimates. Compared with the aged group, the long-lived group had more naive CD4+ T cells, fewer expanded clones and increased TCR diversity, suggesting age selection. Because donor CMV infection status was unknown, age-related changes in expanded clonotypes were potentially confounded. There was a strong correlation between observed TCR beta diversity and the percentage of naive T cells measured by flow cytometry. Since profiling was done on bulk unsorted PBMCs, naive and antigen-experienced compartments could not be conclusively compared.

Donors were approximately 42 systemically healthy Caucasian individuals from Russia aged roughly 6 to 90 years. Each donor gave ten milliliters of peripheral blood, collected into EDTA-treated Vacutainer tubes. Ficoll-Paque density-gradient centrifugation was used to isolate PBMCs, with at least 7 million obtained per sample. Trizol reagent was used to extract total RNA from the PBMCs, yielding at least 5.5 micrograms per sample. The percentages of naive CD45RAhigh/CD27high T cells were determined by flow cytometry on a PBMC aliquot from every donor. Per the germline V gene, LGHNA is the CDR1 and YNFKEQ is the CDR2. The germline ends are 9 bases apart after V is trimmed by 1 base and J by 0 bases. The cysteine opens and the phenylalanine closes a CDR3 of 15 amino acids. The CDR3 DNA has 45 bases and is translated from base 1. For this clonotype: Its antigen is unknown. The sample holds no much larger clone one base away, and base qualities are not on file.

The library was obtained by 5' RACE. The sequencing machine was an Illumina HiSeq 2500. A second about 7 to 11 cycle PCR used a sample-barcoded 5' primer and a J-beta primer mix. A unique molecular identifier was introduced onto each TCR beta cDNA molecule by a template-switch 5' adaptor carrying 12 random nucleotides. Each sample yielded at least 2.5 million CDR3-containing paired-end reads. The Mint cDNA synthesis kit, primed by a TRBC-specific oligonucleotide, was used to synthesize first-strand cDNA from all RNA. Following uracil-DNA glycosylase treatment, all cDNA underwent a first 18-cycle PCR with the universal primers M1SS and BC2_uni_R. In the authors' own workflow: For normalization, 1 million high-quality reads were randomly selected from each sample, with every read carrying a distinct molecular identifier. Instead of being binned into consensus sequences, reads with shared molecular identifiers were discarded. MiTCR, run with a Q25 quality threshold and the strictest error-elimination algorithm, handled CDR3 identification, clonotype clustering and error correction. Lower-bound total TCR beta diversity was estimated with a nonparametric unseen species model using Euler transformation. TCRdb reprocessed the public reads (quality trimming at Q25 with fastp, clone calling with MiXCR) and kept in-frame beta chains. Each CDR3 protein appears once, grouped with its most common genes and DNA. These V and J calls derive from TCRdb rather than the authors' analysis. The sample contains under 1,000,000 distinct CDR3 sequences, 35% to 40% of them found a single time. 10% to 15% of the sample comes from the top ten.

This TCR came from a man younger than 30 in good health. Sequenced: blood. The V and J genes are TRBV4-2 and TRBJ2-5, with the D gene not confidently named. The CDR3 is CASSQGSIDQETQYF. Read as DNA, the sequence is TGTGCCAGCAGCCAAGGGTCGATCGACCAAGAGACCCAGTACTTC.